This T cell receptor beta chain is drawn from a study of blood T cells in healthy people across ages. Using a J-beta primer mix together with a sample-barcoded 5' primer, a second PCR was run for about 7 to 12 cycles. Each CDR3 protein is one row after TCRdb ran MiXCR on the 5' RACE reads. The sample holds around 710,000 distinct CDR3 sequences, 40% to 45% seen once. From germline, CDR1 is SGHRS and CDR2 YFSETQ. CDR3 length: 15 amino acids. Trimming shortened V by 5 bases and J by 7 bases, and 22 bases separated the two germline ends. Comments on this clonotype: This clone may be a read error of a much larger clone one base away.

This chain connects TRBV5-1 to TRBJ2-7, with D perhaps matching TRBD1 (6 bases). This receptor was obtained from a woman aged 60-75 years in good health. Sequenced input: blood. DNA of the CDR3: TGCGCCAGCAGAGGTGGGGCAGGTTGGGACAATGAGCAGTACTTC. Amino acid sequence: CASRGGAGWDNEQYF.